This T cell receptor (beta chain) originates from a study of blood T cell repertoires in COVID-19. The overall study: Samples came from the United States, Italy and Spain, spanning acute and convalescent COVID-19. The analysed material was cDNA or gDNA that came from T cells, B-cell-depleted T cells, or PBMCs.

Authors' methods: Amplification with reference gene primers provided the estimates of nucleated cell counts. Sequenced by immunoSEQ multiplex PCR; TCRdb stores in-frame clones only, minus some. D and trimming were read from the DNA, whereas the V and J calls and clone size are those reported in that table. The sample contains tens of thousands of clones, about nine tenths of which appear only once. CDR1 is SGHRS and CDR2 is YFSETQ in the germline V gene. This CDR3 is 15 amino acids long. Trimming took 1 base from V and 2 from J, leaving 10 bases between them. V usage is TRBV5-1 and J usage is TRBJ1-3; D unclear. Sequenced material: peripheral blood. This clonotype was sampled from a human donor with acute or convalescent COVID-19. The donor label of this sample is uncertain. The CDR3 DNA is TGCGCCAGCAGCTTGCCCGGGGAGGCTGGAAACACCATATATTTT. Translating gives CASSLPGEAGNTIYF.